This T cell receptor beta chain is drawn from a study of T cells after yellow fever vaccination. Study conclusions and caveats: Reappearing after the booster were most of the clones from primary vaccination (around 96% CD4, roughly 86% CD8). Though it reached lower strength, the secondary response hit its peak faster, day 5 versus 15. Contamination of FACS-sorted repertoires by abundant clonotypes from the bulk population could occur.

This clonotype was seen only a few times. Its antigen is currently unknown. TCRdb fed the 5' RACE reads into MiXCR, producing one record per CDR3 protein. The sample records about 220,000 distinct CDR3 sequences, approximately 3% being singletons. This CDR3 region has 14 residues. Germline CDR1 and CDR2: LNHDA and SQIVND (reference sequence). V lost 3 bases and J 5 bases, leaving 10 bases between the germline ends. The chain employs TRBV19 and TRBJ2-2; D is perhaps TRBD1 (6 bases). The sequence was obtained from a man between 18 and 35 years old who received the YFV17D yellow fever vaccine. Here the sequenced sample was CD4+ T cells sorted from PBMCs, taken 10 days after the yellow fever booster vaccination. CDR3 nucleotide sequence: TGTGCCAGTAGTATTTCCGACAGGACCGGGGAGCTGTTTTTT. Encoded protein: CASSISDRTGELFF.